This TCR beta chain was observed in a study of T-cell reconstitution after alpha-beta-depleted transplantation in children. Study results and limitations: About two months after transplant, alpha-beta T cells reportedly came from several hundred expanded graft clones. Fresh T-cell production supplied most of the T-cell counts and diversity seen one year after transplant.

The CDR3 consists of 13 residues. Trimming pared 0 bases from V and 3 bases from J, leaving 8 bases between. Germline CDR1 is DFQATT and CDR2 is SNEGSKA (reference sequence). This clonotype came up once. The target antigen is unknown. The CDR3 does not end in the conserved phenylalanine or tryptophan, so this is likely a read error. A TCRbeta library incorporating unique molecular identifiers was prepared. From the PCR reads, TCRdb called clonotypes with MiXCR, one entry per CDR3 protein. This repertoire shows about 600,000 distinct CDR3 sequences, under 25% found once; its top ten account for roughly 14%.

The chain recombines TRBV20-1 with TRBJ1-1; D not certain. The specimen comprised PBMCs, mostly from graft donor cells, sampled 360 days after TCRalphabeta/CD19-depleted stem cell transplant. This receptor was obtained from a boy in the first two years of life who had a stem cell transplant for acute myeloid leukemia, so the T cells may come from the graft donor. The CDR3 sequence: CSARDPRHTEAFS. CDR3 DNA: TGCAGTGCTAGAGATCCCCGGCACACTGAAGCTTTCTCT.